Listed below are T cell receptor beta chains from one sample, sequenced in a study of T cells after yellow fever vaccination. In TCRdb, the 5' RACE reads were re-called with MiXCR into one record per CDR3 protein. The table lists 450,000 to 650,000 distinct CDR3 sequences, approximately 13% of them singletons, with over 13% in the top ten. Sequenced material: PBMCs, taken on the day of the yellow fever booster vaccination. The receptors were gathered from a man in his thirties or forties who received the YFV17D yellow fever vaccine. CDR3s include the opening cysteine and the closing phenylalanine or tryptophan. The D gene is left open where the match is weak. The listing skips clone size in some rows; elsewhere it reads once, few, many or a size class.

d_gene: NA; j_gene: TRBJ2-1; abundance: few; v_gene: TRBV19; CDR3aa: CASSIPRTAVNEQFF; CDR3nt: TGTGCCAGTAGTATCCCACGGACTGCAGTTAATGAGCAGTTCTTC
d_gene: TRBD1; j_gene: TRBJ1-4; abundance: NA; v_gene: TRBV28; CDR3aa: CASSSLSQGVINEKLFF; CDR3nt: TGTGCCAGCAGTTCTCTTTCACAGGGGGTGATTAATGAAAAACTGTTTTTT
d_gene: NA; j_gene: TRBJ2-7; abundance: few; v_gene: TRBV30; CDR3aa: CAWRETGVTDEQYF; CDR3nt: TGTGCCTGGAGGGAAACGGGAGTTACCGACGAGCAGTACTTC
d_gene: TRBD2; j_gene: TRBJ2-5; abundance: many; v_gene: TRBV10-3; CDR3aa: CASSLTIPSGSNQETQYF; CDR3nt: TGTGCCAGTTCACTCACCATCCCTAGCGGGAGCAACCAAGAGACCCAGTACTTC
d_gene: NA; j_gene: TRBJ2-7; abundance: NA; v_gene: TRBV4-3; CDR3aa: CASSRNSGYEQYF; CDR3nt: TGCGCCAGCAGCCGGAATAGCGGCTACGAGCAGTACTTC
d_gene: NA; j_gene: TRBJ2-7; abundance: few; v_gene: TRBV12-3/TRBV12-4; CDR3aa: CASSLRQGFYEQYF; CDR3nt: TGTGCCAGCAGTTTACGGCAGGGGTTCTACGAGCAGTACTTC
d_gene: TRBD2; j_gene: TRBJ2-3; abundance: NA; v_gene: TRBV28; CDR3aa: CASSLGLAGGPTDTQYF; CDR3nt: TGTGCCAGCAGTCTCGGACTAGCGGGAGGGCCTACAGATACGCAGTATTTT
d_gene: NA; j_gene: TRBJ1-1; abundance: NA; v_gene: TRBV9; CDR3aa: CASSVGSDTEAFF; CDR3nt: TGTGCCAGCAGCGTAGGATCGGACACTGAAGCTTTCTTT
d_gene: NA; j_gene: TRBJ2-2; abundance: few; v_gene: TRBV20-1; CDR3aa: CSARDEGKKLTGELFF; CDR3nt: TGCAGTGCTAGAGATGAAGGGAAGAAATTAACCGGGGAGCTGTTTTTT
d_gene: NA; j_gene: TRBJ2-1; abundance: few; v_gene: TRBV5-1; CDR3aa: CASSATVSVNEQFF; CDR3nt: TGCGCCAGCAGCGCTACAGTGTCGGTCAATGAGCAGTTCTTC
d_gene: TRBD2; j_gene: TRBJ2-1; abundance: NA; v_gene: TRBV7-2; CDR3aa: CASKRGGTYNEQFF; CDR3nt: TGTGCCAGCAAGCGGGGGGGGACCTACAATGAGCAGTTCTTC
d_gene: TRBD2; j_gene: TRBJ2-2; abundance: few; v_gene: TRBV4-3; CDR3aa: CASSRQLAGYTGELFF; CDR3nt: TGCGCCAGCAGCCGACAACTAGCGGGATACACCGGGGAGCTGTTTTTT
d_gene: NA; j_gene: TRBJ2-7; abundance: few; v_gene: TRBV16; CDR3aa: CASSQSGQEHYEQYF; CDR3nt: TGTGCCAGCAGCCAATCGGGGCAGGAACACTACGAGCAGTACTTC
d_gene: TRBD2; j_gene: TRBJ2-7; abundance: few; v_gene: TRBV5-1; CDR3aa: CASSAQLAGGSYEQYF; CDR3nt: TGCGCCAGCAGCGCGCAACTAGCGGGAGGCTCATACGAGCAGTACTTC
d_gene: NA; j_gene: TRBJ2-7; abundance: NA; v_gene: TRBV20-1; CDR3aa: CSARGASGNEQYF; CDR3nt: TGCAGTGCTAGAGGTGCGTCGGGAAACGAGCAGTACTTC
d_gene: NA; j_gene: TRBJ2-7; abundance: few; v_gene: TRBV9; CDR3aa: CASSAGPGSYEQYF; CDR3nt: TGTGCCAGCAGCGCAGGACCGGGATCCTACGAGCAGTACTTC
d_gene: NA; j_gene: TRBJ1-1; abundance: NA; v_gene: TRBV9; CDR3aa: CASSVGSAQDTEAFF; CDR3nt: TGTGCCAGCAGCGTAGGATCAGCCCAGGACACTGAAGCTTTCTTT
d_gene: TRBD2; j_gene: TRBJ2-1; abundance: few; v_gene: TRBV14; CDR3aa: CASSWGLAGGNEQFF; CDR3nt: TGTGCCAGCAGCTGGGGACTAGCGGGAGGAAATGAGCAGTTCTTC
d_gene: NA; j_gene: TRBJ2-7; abundance: NA; v_gene: TRBV21-1; CDR3aa: CATPPWSTRAGCTYEQYF; CDR3nt: TGTGCCACCCCCCCCTGGTCCACGAGGGCAGGGTGTACCTACGAGCAGTACTTC
d_gene: TRBD1; j_gene: TRBJ2-7; abundance: many; v_gene: TRBV7-2; CDR3aa: CASSGGTGRYEQYF; CDR3nt: TGTGCCAGCAGCGGCGGGACAGGGAGGTACGAGCAGTACTTC
d_gene: TRBD2; j_gene: TRBJ2-7; abundance: NA; v_gene: TRBV5-4; CDR3aa: CASSHPTSRPYEQYF; CDR3nt: TGTGCCAGCAGCCATCCGACTAGCAGGCCCTACGAGCAGTACTTC
d_gene: NA; j_gene: TRBJ2-5; abundance: NA; v_gene: TRBV3-1; CDR3aa: CASSLLAAETQYF; CDR3nt: TGTGCCAGCAGCTTGCTAGCAGCGGAGACCCAGTACTTC
d_gene: NA; j_gene: TRBJ2-1; abundance: few; v_gene: TRBV28; CDR3aa: CASSLITYNEQFF; CDR3nt: TGTGCCAGCAGTTTGATTACCTACAATGAGCAGTTCTTC
d_gene: TRBD2; j_gene: TRBJ2-3; abundance: NA; v_gene: TRBV7-8; CDR3aa: CASSLALAGVRTDTQYF; CDR3nt: TGTGCCAGCAGCTTAGCTCTAGCGGGAGTTAGGACAGATACGCAGTATTTT
d_gene: NA; j_gene: TRBJ2-1; abundance: NA; v_gene: TRBV6-2/TRBV6-3; CDR3aa: CASSSGRGINEQFF; CDR3nt: TGTGCCAGCAGTTCGGGCCGCGGGATCAATGAGCAGTTCTTC
d_gene: NA; j_gene: TRBJ2-7; abundance: NA; v_gene: TRBV7-2; CDR3aa: CASSLDRFWEQYF; CDR3nt: TGTGCCAGCAGCTTAGATAGGTTCTGGGAGCAGTACTTC
d_gene: NA; j_gene: TRBJ2-7; abundance: few; v_gene: TRBV20-1; CDR3aa: CSARDRRGASYEQYF; CDR3nt: TGCAGTGCTAGAGATCGCCGCGGGGCCAGTTACGAGCAGTACTTC
d_gene: TRBD2; j_gene: TRBJ2-1; abundance: NA; v_gene: TRBV6-1; CDR3aa: CASHSGRLNNEQFF; CDR3nt: TGTGCCAGTCACAGCGGGAGGCTCAACAATGAGCAGTTCTTC
d_gene: NA; j_gene: TRBJ2-7; abundance: many; v_gene: TRBV15; CDR3aa: CATSREYGTYLEQYF; CDR3nt: TGTGCCACCAGCAGAGAGTACGGGACCTACCTCGAGCAGTACTTC
d_gene: TRBD2; j_gene: TRBJ2-7; abundance: NA; v_gene: TRBV7-9; CDR3aa: CASSKTSGSYEQYF; CDR3nt: TGTGCCAGCAGCAAAACTAGCGGGAGTTACGAGCAGTACTTC
d_gene: TRBD2; j_gene: TRBJ2-1; abundance: few; v_gene: TRBV6-1; CDR3aa: CASRLTSGSGNEQFF; CDR3nt: TGTGCCAGCAGGCTCACTAGCGGGAGTGGCAATGAGCAGTTCTTC
d_gene: NA; j_gene: TRBJ1-1; abundance: few; v_gene: TRBV10-3; CDR3aa: CAISESQGIGTEAFF; CDR3nt: TGTGCCATCAGTGAGTCTCAAGGGATCGGCACTGAAGCTTTCTTT
d_gene: NA; j_gene: TRBJ2-7; abundance: few; v_gene: TRBV16; CDR3aa: CASSPGGGGGFEQYF; CDR3nt: TGTGCCAGCAGCCCCGGTGGAGGGGGAGGATTCGAGCAGTACTTC